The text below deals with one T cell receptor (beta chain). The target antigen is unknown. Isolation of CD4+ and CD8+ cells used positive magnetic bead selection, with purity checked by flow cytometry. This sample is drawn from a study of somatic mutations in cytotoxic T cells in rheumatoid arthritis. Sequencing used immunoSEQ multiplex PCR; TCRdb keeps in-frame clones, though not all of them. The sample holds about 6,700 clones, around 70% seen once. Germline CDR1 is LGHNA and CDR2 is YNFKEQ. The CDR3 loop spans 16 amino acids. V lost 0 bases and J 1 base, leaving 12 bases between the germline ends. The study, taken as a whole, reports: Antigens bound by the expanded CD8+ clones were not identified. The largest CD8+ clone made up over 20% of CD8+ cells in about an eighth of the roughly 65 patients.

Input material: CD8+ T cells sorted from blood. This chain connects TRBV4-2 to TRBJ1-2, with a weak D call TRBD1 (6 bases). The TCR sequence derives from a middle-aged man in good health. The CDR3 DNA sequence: TGTGCCAGCAGCCAAGATCCCTCAGGGGTTAACTATGGCTACACCTTC. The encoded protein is CASSQDPSGVNYGYTF.